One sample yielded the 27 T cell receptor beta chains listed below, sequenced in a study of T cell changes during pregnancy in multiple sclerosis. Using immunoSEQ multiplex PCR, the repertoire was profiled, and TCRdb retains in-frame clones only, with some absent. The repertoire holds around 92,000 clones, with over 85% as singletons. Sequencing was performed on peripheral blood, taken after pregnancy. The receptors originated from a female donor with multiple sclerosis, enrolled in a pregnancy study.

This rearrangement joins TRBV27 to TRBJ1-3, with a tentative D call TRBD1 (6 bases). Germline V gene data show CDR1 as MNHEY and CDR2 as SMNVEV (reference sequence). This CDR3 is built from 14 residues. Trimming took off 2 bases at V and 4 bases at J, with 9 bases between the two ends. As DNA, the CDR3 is TGTGCCAGCAGTTTAACAGGGTTAGGAAACACCATATATTTT. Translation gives CASSLTGLGNTIYF.

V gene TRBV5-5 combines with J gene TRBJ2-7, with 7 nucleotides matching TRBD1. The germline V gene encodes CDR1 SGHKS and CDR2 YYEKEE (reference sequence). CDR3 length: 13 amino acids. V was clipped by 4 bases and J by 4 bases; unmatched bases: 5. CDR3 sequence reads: CASSALTGYEQYF. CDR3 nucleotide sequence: TGTGCCAGCAGCGCCCTGACAGGGTACGAGCAGTACTTC.

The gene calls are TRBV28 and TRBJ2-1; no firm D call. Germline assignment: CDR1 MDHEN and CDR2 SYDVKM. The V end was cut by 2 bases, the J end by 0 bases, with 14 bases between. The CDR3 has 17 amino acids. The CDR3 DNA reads TGTGCCAGCAGTTTAAACCCCGCCTCCAGCTCCTACAATGAGCAGTTCTTC. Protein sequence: CASSLNPASSSYNEQFF.

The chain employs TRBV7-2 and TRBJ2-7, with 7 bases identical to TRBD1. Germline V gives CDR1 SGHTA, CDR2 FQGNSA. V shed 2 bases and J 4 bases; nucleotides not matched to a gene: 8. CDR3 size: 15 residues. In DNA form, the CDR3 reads TGTGCCAGCAGCTTATGGCTCGGGACAGAGTACGAGCAGTACTTC. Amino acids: CASSLWLGTEYEQYF. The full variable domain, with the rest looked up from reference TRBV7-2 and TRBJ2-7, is GAGVSQSPSNKVTEKGKDVELRCDPISGHTALYWYRQSLGQGLEFLIYFQGNSAPDKSGLPSDRFSAERTGGSVSTLTIQRTQQEDSAVYLCASSLWLGTEYEQYFGPGTRLTVT.

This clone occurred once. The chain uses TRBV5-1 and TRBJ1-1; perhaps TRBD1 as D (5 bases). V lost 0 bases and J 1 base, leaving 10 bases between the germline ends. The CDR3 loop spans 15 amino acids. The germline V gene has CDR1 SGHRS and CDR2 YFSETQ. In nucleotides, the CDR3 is TGCGCCAGCAGCTTGGCCCTTGACAGGAACACTGAAGCTTTCTTT. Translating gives CASSLALDRNTEAFF.

Written as DNA, the CDR3 is TGCGCCAGCAGCCTCAGGGGGCCGAGCGAGCAGTACTTC. It yields the protein CASSLRGPSEQYF. The chain links TRBV10-1 to TRBJ2-7, with 8 bases identical to TRBD1. This CDR3 has 13 amino acids. V shed 6 bases, J shed 6 bases, and the junction held 7 bases outside the gene matches. Germline assignment: CDR1 WNHNN and CDR2 SYGVQD (reference sequence).

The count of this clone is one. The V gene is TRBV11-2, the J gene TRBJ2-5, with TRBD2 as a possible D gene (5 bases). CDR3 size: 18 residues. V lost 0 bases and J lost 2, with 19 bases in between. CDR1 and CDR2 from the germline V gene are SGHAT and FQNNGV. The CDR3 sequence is CASSLDVEGVGWQETQYF. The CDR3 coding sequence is TGTGCCAGCAGCTTAGATGTTGAGGGAGTCGGGTGGCAAGAGACCCAGTACTTC. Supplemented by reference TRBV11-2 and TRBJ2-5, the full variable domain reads EAGVAQSPRYKIIEKRQSVAFWCNPISGHATLYWYQQILGQGPKLLIQFQNNGVVDDSQLPKDRFSAERLKGVDSTLKIQPAKLEDSAVYLCASSLDVEGVGWQETQYFGPGTRLLVL.

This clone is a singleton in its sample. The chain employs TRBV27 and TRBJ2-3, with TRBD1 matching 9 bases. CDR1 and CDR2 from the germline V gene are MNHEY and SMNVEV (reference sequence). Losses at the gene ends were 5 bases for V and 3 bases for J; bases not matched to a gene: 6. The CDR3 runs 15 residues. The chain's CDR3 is CASSDRTGATDTQYF. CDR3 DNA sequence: TGTGCCAGCAGTGACCGGACAGGGGCAACAGATACGCAGTATTTT.

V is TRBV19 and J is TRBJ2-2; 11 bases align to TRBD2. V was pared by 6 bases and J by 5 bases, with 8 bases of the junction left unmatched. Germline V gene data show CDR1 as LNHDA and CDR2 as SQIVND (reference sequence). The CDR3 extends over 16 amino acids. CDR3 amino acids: CASSLIAGGPTGELFF. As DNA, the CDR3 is TGTGCCAGTAGCCTAATAGCGGGAGGGCCGACCGGGGAGCTGTTTTTT.

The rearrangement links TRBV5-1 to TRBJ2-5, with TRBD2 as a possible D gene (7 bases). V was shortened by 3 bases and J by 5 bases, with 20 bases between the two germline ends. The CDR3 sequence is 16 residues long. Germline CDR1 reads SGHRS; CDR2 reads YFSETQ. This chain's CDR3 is CASSSAVGGQGETQYF. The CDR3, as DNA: TGCGCCAGCAGCTCTGCTGTCGGGGGGCAGGGGGAGACCCAGTACTTC. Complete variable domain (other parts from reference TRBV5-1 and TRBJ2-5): KAGVTQTPRYLIKTRGQQVTLSCSPISGHRSVSWYQQTPGQGLQFLFEYFSETQRNKGNFPGRFSGRQFSNSRSEMNVSTLELGDSALYLCASSSAVGGQGETQYFGPGTRLLVL.

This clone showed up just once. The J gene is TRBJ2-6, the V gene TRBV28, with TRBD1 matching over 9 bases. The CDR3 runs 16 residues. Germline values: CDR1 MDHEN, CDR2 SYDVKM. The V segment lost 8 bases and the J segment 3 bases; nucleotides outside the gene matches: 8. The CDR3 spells CASCTGTGFGANVLTF. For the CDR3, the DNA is TGTGCCAGCTGTACCGGGACAGGGTTTGGGGCCAACGTCCTGACTTTC.

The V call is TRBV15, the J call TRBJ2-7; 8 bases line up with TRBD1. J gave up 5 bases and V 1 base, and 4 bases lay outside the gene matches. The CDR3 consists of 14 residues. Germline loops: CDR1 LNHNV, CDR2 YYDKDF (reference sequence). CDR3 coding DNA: TGTGCCACCAGCAGAGTCTACAGGGGGGACGAGCAGTACTTC. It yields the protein CATSRVYRGDEQYF. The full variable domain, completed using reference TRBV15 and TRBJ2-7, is DAMVIQNPRYQVTQFGKPVTLSCSQTLNHNVMYWYQQKSSQAPKLLFHYYDKDFNNEADTPDNFQSRRPNTSFCFLDIRSPGLGDTAMYLCATSRVYRGDEQYFGPGTRLTVT.

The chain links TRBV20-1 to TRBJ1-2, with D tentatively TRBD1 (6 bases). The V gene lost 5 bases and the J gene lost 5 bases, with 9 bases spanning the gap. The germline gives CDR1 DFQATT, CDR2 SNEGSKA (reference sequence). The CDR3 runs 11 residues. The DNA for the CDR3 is TGCAGTGCTGTACAGGGATATGGCTACACCTTC. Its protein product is CSAVQGYGYTF.

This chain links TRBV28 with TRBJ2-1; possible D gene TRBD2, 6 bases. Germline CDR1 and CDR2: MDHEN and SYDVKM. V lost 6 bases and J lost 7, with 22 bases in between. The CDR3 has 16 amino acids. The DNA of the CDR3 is TGTGCCAGCAGCCTGGGTCCCAATCGTGGACTAAATGAGCAGTTCTTC. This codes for CASSLGPNRGLNEQFF.

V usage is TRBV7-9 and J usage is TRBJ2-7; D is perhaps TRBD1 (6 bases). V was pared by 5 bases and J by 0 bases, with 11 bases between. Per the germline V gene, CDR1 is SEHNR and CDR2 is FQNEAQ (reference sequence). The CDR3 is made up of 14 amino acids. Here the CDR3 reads CASSADSLSYEQYF. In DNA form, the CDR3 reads TGTGCCAGCAGCGCGGACAGTCTCTCCTACGAGCAGTACTTC.

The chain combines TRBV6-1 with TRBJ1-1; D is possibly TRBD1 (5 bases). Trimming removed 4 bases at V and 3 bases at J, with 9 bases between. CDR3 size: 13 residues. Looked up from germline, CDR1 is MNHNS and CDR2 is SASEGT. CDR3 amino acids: CASSVGGYTEAFF. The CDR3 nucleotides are TGTGCCAGCAGTGTGGGGGGGTACACTGAAGCTTTCTTT.

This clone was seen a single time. CDR3 sequence: CASRRDGSNQPQHF. Written as DNA, the CDR3 is TGTGCCAGCAGACGCGACGGGAGCAATCAGCCCCAGCATTTT. The chain has TRBV6-5 and TRBJ1-5; D is unresolved. The germline gives CDR1 MNHEY, CDR2 SVGAGI. The ends were cut back, 6 bases at V and 1 base at J, with 10 bases in the middle. CDR3 length: 14 residues.

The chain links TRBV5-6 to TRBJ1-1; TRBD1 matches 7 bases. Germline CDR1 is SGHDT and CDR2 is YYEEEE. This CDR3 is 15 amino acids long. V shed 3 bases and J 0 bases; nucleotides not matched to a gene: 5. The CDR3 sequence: CASSWMGQMNTEAFF. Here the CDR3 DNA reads TGTGCCAGCAGCTGGATGGGACAGATGAACACTGAAGCTTTCTTT. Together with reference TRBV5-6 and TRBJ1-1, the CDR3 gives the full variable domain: DAGVTQSPTHLIKTRGQQVTLRCSPKSGHDTVSWYQQALGQGPQFIFQYYEEEERQRGNFPDRFSGHQFPNYSSELNVNALLLGDSALYLCASSWMGQMNTEAFFGQGTRLTVV.

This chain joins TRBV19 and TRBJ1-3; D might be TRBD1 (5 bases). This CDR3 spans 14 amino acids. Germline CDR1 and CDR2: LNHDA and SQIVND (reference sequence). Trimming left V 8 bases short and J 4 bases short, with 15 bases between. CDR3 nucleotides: TGTGCCAGTTCAGCCCTGGGGGGAGGAAACACCATATATTTT. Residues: CASSALGGGNTIYF.

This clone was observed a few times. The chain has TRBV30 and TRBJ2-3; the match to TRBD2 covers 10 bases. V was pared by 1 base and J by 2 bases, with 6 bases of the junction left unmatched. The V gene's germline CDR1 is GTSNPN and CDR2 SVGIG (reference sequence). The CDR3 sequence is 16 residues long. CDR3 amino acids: CAWSGGLARYTDTQYF. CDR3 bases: TGTGCCTGGAGTGGGGGACTAGCGCGCTACACAGATACGCAGTATTTT. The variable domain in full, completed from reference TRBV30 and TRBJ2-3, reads SQTIHQWPATLVQPVGSPLSLECTVEGTSNPNLYWYRQAAGRGLQLLFYSVGIGQISSEVPQNLSASRPQDRQFILSSKKLLLSDSGFYLCAWSGGLARYTDTQYFGPGTRLTVL.

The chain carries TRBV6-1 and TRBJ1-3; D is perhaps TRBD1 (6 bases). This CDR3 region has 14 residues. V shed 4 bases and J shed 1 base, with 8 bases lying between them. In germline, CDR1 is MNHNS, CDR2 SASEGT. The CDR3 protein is CASSGQASGNTIYF. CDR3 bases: TGTGCCAGCAGTGGACAGGCGTCTGGAAACACCATATATTTT.

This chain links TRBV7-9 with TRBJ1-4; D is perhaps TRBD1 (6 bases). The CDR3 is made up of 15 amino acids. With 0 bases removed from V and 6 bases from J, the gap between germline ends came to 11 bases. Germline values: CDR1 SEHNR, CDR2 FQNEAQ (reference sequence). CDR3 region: CASSLAQGRDEKLFF. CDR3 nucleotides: TGTGCCAGCAGCTTAGCACAGGGAAGGGATGAAAAACTGTTTTTT.

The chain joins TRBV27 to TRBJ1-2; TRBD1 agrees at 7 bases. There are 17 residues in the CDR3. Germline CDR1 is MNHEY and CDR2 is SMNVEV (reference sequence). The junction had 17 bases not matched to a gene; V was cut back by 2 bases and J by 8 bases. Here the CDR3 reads CASSLVSTGEARGGYTF. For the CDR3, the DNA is TGTGCCAGCAGTTTAGTTTCAACAGGGGAGGCGAGAGGGGGCTACACCTTC.

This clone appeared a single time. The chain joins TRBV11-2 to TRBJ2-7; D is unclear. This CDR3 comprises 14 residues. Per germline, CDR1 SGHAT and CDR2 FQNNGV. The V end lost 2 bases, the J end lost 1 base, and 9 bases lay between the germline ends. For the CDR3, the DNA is TGTGCCAGCAGCTTACAATCGGTATCCTACGAGCAGTACTTC. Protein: CASSLQSVSYEQYF.

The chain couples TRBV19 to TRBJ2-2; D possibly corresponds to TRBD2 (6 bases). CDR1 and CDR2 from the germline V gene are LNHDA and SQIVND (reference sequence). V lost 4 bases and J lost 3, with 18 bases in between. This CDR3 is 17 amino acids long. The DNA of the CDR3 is TGTGCCAGTAGTACCCGGTGGGGGGAAGAGGACACCGGGGAGCTGTTTTTT. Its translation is CASSTRWGEEDTGELFF.

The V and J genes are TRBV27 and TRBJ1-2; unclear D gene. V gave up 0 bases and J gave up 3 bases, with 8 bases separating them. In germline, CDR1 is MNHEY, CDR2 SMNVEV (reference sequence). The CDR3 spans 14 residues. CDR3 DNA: TGTGCCAGCAGTTTATCGCTCGGGGACTATGGCTACACCTTC. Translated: CASSLSLGDYGYTF.

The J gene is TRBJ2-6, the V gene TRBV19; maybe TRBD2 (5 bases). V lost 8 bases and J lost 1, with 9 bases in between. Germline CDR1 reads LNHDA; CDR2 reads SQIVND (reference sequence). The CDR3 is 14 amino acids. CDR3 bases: TGTGCCAGTGCCGGAGGATCTGGGGCCAACGTCCTGACTTTC. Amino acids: CASAGGSGANVLTF.